The 29 T cell receptor beta chains listed next were all sequenced from one sample in a study of spatial heterogeneity in lung cancer. MiXCR was run by TCRdb on the 5' RACE reads, yielding one entry per CDR3 protein. The profile shows 95,000 to 130,000 distinct CDR3 sequences, 12% of them singletons. Time point here: blood at routine non-recurrence follow-up after resection. Frozen PBMC, nontumor lung or tumor provided whole RNA, which was sequenced unsorted. Source: PBMCs, taken at follow-up. The origin of the receptors is a male donor with early-stage non-small cell lung cancer.

The J gene is TRBJ1-3, the V gene TRBV7-9; D is perhaps TRBD1 (6 bases). Trimming took off 5 bases at V and 0 bases at J, with 11 bases between the two ends. Germline loops: CDR1 SEHNR, CDR2 FQNEAQ (reference sequence). This CDR3 is built from 15 residues. The CDR3 loop reads CASSVRTASGNTIYF. The CDR3 nucleotides read TGTGCCAGCAGCGTGCGGACAGCCTCTGGAAACACCATATATTTT.

This clonotype has more than one count but fewer than ten. The genes are TRBV18 and TRBJ1-2; 9 positions match TRBD1. Germline CDR1 is KGHSH and CDR2 is LQKENI. V was clipped by 6 bases and J by 2 bases; unmatched bases: 4. This CDR3 has 14 amino acids. CDR3 DNA: TGTGCCAGCTCGCCCGGGACAGGGAACTATGGCTACACCTTC. Encoded protein: CASSPGTGNYGYTF.

At least ten counts were recorded for this clonotype. V and J are TRBV28 and TRBJ2-7; tentative D call: TRBD2 (6 bases). Between the trimmed V and J ends, which lost 8 bases and 6 bases, there was a span of 14 bases. The CDR3 spans 12 residues. In germline, CDR1 is MDHEN, CDR2 SYDVKM. The CDR3 is CASGGAGFEQYF. The CDR3 DNA follows: TGTGCCAGCGGAGGAGCGGGTTTCGAGCAGTACTTC.

This clonotype was seen a handful of times. The chain is built from TRBV20-1 and TRBJ1-6; 7 bases map to TRBD1. CDR3 size: 13 residues. Trimming at V came to 7 bases and at J to 6 bases, leaving 6 bases not matched to a gene. Germline V lookup: CDR1 DFQATT, CDR2 SNEGSKA (reference sequence). This CDR3 is CSVPTGPNSPLHF. In nucleotides, the CDR3 is TGCAGTGTTCCGACAGGGCCTAATTCACCCCTCCACTTT.

The chain employs TRBV27 and TRBJ2-7; 8 nucleotides align to TRBD1. J gave up 7 bases and V 6 bases, and 8 bases lay outside the gene matches. Germline lookup yields CDR1 MNHEY and CDR2 SMNVEV (reference sequence). There are 13 residues in the CDR3. This chain's CDR3 is CASRRPGGGEQYF. Here the CDR3 DNA reads TGTGCCAGCAGGAGGCCAGGGGGCGGTGAGCAGTACTTC.

The J gene is TRBJ1-2, the V gene TRBV18, with 7 bases matching TRBD1. Losses at the gene ends were 6 bases for V and 8 bases for J; bases not matched to a gene: 3. There are 11 residues in the CDR3. Germline CDR1 KGHSH, CDR2 LQKENI. CDR3 in amino acids: CASSTGIGYTF. As DNA, the CDR3 is TGTGCCAGCTCGACAGGGATCGGCTACACCTTC.

Comment on this clonotype: A much larger clone is a single base away; this may be a read error. This rearrangement joins TRBV27 to TRBJ2-2; 7 bases are a match to TRBD1. V gave up 7 bases and J gave up 2 bases; unmatched junction bases: 7. Germline values: CDR1 MNHEY, CDR2 SMNVEV (reference sequence). The length of the CDR3 is 15 residues. The CDR3 here is CASNLGGPNTGELFF. The DNA of the CDR3 is TGTGCCAGCAACCTAGGGGGCCCCAACACCGGGGAGCTGTTTTTT.

This sequence joins TRBV10-3 and TRBJ1-1; D remains ambiguous. Trimming took 7 bases from V and 2 from J, leaving 11 bases between them. CDR1 ENHRY and CDR2 SYGVKD come from the germline V gene. The CDR3 runs 13 residues. DNA for the CDR3: TGTGCCATCAAGTCCCCGGAAAACACTGAAGCTTTCTTT. Translated: CAIKSPENTEAFF.

This clonotype was seen more than once but under ten times. The chain recombines TRBV6-5 with TRBJ1-6; D is ambiguous. V gave up 4 bases and J gave up 7 bases, with 14 bases separating them. The CDR3 sequence is 15 residues long. CDR1 is MNHEY, CDR2 SVGAGI, per germline. CDR3 loop: CASSSRQVDNSPLHF. The DNA of the CDR3 is TGTGCCAGCAGTTCACGGCAGGTCGACAATTCACCCCTCCACTTT.

This clonotype has ten or more counts. V usage is TRBV9 and J usage is TRBJ2-7; D gene unclear. The germline V gene encodes CDR1 SGDLS and CDR2 YYNGEE. The CDR3 extends over 13 amino acids. V dropped 0 bases and J dropped 7 bases, with 11 bases sitting between them. CDR3 sequence reads: CASSVVGLGEQYF. CDR3 coding DNA: TGTGCCAGCAGCGTAGTTGGGCTGGGTGAGCAGTACTTC. Full variable domain (remainder filled in from reference TRBV9 and TRBJ2-7): DSGVTQTPKHLITATGQRVTLRCSPRSGDLSVYWYQQSLDQGLQFLIQYYNGEERAKGNILERFSAQQFPDLHSELNLSSLELGDSALYFCASSVVGLGEQYFGPGTRLTVT.

This sequence joins TRBV2 and TRBJ1-3; no reliable D call. The V gene's germline CDR1 is SNHLY and CDR2 FYNNEI. V was pared by 3 bases and J by 4 bases, with 10 bases between. The CDR3 loop spans 14 amino acids. CDR3 coding DNA: TGTGCCAGCAGTGACCGATGGCGCGGAAACACCATATATTTT. Residues: CASSDRWRGNTIYF.

The genes are TRBV9 and TRBJ2-2, with D hard to call. The CDR3 length is 15 residues. Germline assignment: CDR1 SGDLS and CDR2 YYNGEE. Trimming removed 0 bases at V and 7 bases at J, with 13 bases between. CDR3 sequence (DNA): TGTGCCAGCAGCGTAGAAAAAGTCGGTGTCGGGGAGCTGTTTTTT. This sequence encodes CASSVEKVGVGELFF.

V is TRBV7-9 and J is TRBJ1-2, with D unclear. This CDR3 region has 11 residues. Per germline, CDR1 SEHNR and CDR2 FQNEAQ (reference sequence). V was shortened by 6 bases and J by 7 bases, with 9 bases between the two germline ends. The CDR3 DNA is TGTGCCAGCAGTCCCCTGGGTGGCTACACCTTC. Amino acids: CASSPLGGYTF.

V is TRBV7-4 and J is TRBJ2-7, with 7 nucleotides matching TRBD1. CDR3 length: 14 amino acids. Looked up from germline, CDR1 is SGHVT and CDR2 is SQSDAQ. Losses at the gene ends were 3 bases for V and 1 base for J; bases not matched to a gene: 3. In nucleotides, the CDR3 is TGTGCCAGCAGCTTGAAGACAGGGTCCTACGAGCAGTACTTC. The encoded protein is CASSLKTGSYEQYF.

To note about this clonotype: This clone may be a read error of a much larger clone one base away. The rearrangement uses TRBV29-1 and TRBJ1-1, with D unresolved. CDR3 length equals 13 residues. The V gene's germline CDR1 is SQVTM and CDR2 ANQGSEA. The CDR3 DNA reads as TGCAGCGTTGAGTATCAGAAGGGCACTGAAGTTTTCTTT. It specifies CSVEYQKGTEVFF. The variable domain in full, completed from reference TRBV29-1 and TRBJ1-1, reads SAVISQKPSRDICQRGTSLTIQCQVDSQVTMMFWYRQQPGQSLTLIATANQGSEATYESGFVIDKFPISRPNLTFSTLTVSNMSPEDSSIYLCSVEYQKGTEVFFGQGTRLTVV.

This rearrangement joins TRBV7-8 to TRBJ1-6; perhaps TRBD1 as D (5 bases). Deletions cut 8 bases from V and 0 bases from J, with 11 bases between. The germline CDR1 and CDR2 sequences are SGHVS and FQNEAQ. The CDR3 runs to 15 residues. This CDR3 reads CASHGGGSYNSPLHF. For the CDR3, the DNA is TGTGCCAGCCATGGGGGAGGCTCCTATAATTCACCCCTCCACTTT. Filled out from reference TRBV7-8 and TRBJ1-6, the complete variable domain reads GAGVSQSPRYKVAKRGQDVALRCDPISGHVSLFWYQQALGQGPEFLTYFQNEAQLDKSGLPSDRFFAERPEGSVSTLKIQRTQQEDSAVYLCASHGGGSYNSPLHFGNGTRLTVT.

The chain recombines TRBV5-3 with TRBJ1-5, with 10 bases aligning to TRBD1. TRBV5-3 is reported as an ORF; its role is uncertain. The CDR3 loop spans 16 amino acids. V was pared by 4 bases and J by 1 base, with 5 bases of the junction left unmatched. As DNA, the CDR3 is TGTGCCAGAAGCCGCACGGGACAGGGGAGCAATCAGCCCCAGCATTTT. Amino acids: CARSRTGQGSNQPQHF.

The chain couples TRBV20-1 to TRBJ2-7, with D possibly TRBD1 on 6 matching bases. This CDR3 comprises 13 residues. Trimming pared 6 bases from V and 2 bases from J, leaving 14 bases between. Germline V gene lookup returns CDR1 DFQATT and CDR2 SNEGSKA (reference sequence). CDR3 loop: CSANRDTTYEQYF. CDR3 nucleotides: TGCAGTGCCAACCGGGACACCACCTACGAGCAGTACTTC.

The chain links TRBV7-8 to TRBJ2-5, with 10 bases identical to TRBD2. V was pared by 4 bases and J by 4 bases, with 3 bases of the junction left unmatched. The V gene's germline CDR1 is SGHVS and CDR2 FQNEAQ. This CDR3 comprises 14 residues. CDR3 sequence: CASSWRLAGETQYF. The CDR3 DNA follows: TGTGCCAGCAGCTGGAGACTAGCGGGAGAGACCCAGTACTTC. The whole variable domain, remainder taken from reference TRBV7-8 and TRBJ2-5, is GAGVSQSPRYKVAKRGQDVALRCDPISGHVSLFWYQQALGQGPEFLTYFQNEAQLDKSGLPSDRFFAERPEGSVSTLKIQRTQQEDSAVYLCASSWRLAGETQYFGPGTRLLVL.

This clonotype was seen only a few times. CDR3 sequence reads: CASSKGLSLNEQFF. The CDR3 bases are TGTGCCAGCAGTAAGGGACTTTCACTCAATGAGCAGTTCTTC. V usage is TRBV12-3 or TRBV12-4 and J usage is TRBJ2-1, with D perhaps TRBD2 (6 bases). V was trimmed by 5 bases and J by 6 bases, leaving 14 bases between them. CDR3 length equals 14 residues.

CDR3 residues: CASSTGGYSPLHF. The CDR3 nucleotides are TGTGCCAGCTCGACAGGGGGCTATTCACCCCTCCACTTT. The chain uses TRBV7-2 and TRBJ1-6, with TRBD1 matching over 10 bases. The V gene end was trimmed by 8 bases and the J gene end by 8 bases; junction bases not matched to a gene: 3. The germline CDR1 and CDR2 sequences are SGHTA and FQGNSA. This CDR3 comprises 13 residues.

This clonotype was picked up a small number of times. The rearrangement links TRBV18 to TRBJ1-1; no clear D. Trimming took 1 base from V and 1 from J, leaving 7 bases between them. This CDR3 contains 14 residues. CDR1 and CDR2 (germline): KGHSH, LQKENI. CDR3 protein: CASSPRPGNTEAFF. Here the CDR3 DNA reads TGTGCCAGCTCACCACGGCCAGGGAACACTGAAGCTTTCTTT.

The chain combines TRBV5-6 with TRBJ1-1; D gene uncertain. The CDR3 extends over 12 amino acids. The germline CDR1 and CDR2 sequences are SGHDT and YYEEEE. The germline V and J ends were trimmed by 1 base and 5 bases, with 6 bases remaining between them. The CDR3 region is CASSLWRTEAFF. The CDR3 nucleotides are TGTGCCAGCAGCTTGTGGAGGACTGAAGCTTTCTTT.

This clonotype turned up a few times. The chain couples TRBV5-1 to TRBJ2-7, with 12 bases fitting TRBD2. The CDR3 runs 15 residues. Germline CDR1 is SGHRS and CDR2 is YFSETQ. V was clipped by 2 bases and J by 2 bases; unmatched bases: 2. The CDR3: CASSFSSGGAYEQYF. CDR3 DNA sequence: TGCGCCAGCAGCTTCTCTAGCGGGGGGGCCTACGAGCAGTACTTC.

This rearrangement joins TRBV27 to TRBJ1-4; no reliable D call. V gave up 0 bases and J gave up 8 bases, with 10 bases separating them. The CDR3 loop spans 14 amino acids. Germline V lookup: CDR1 MNHEY, CDR2 SMNVEV (reference sequence). The CDR3 sequence is CASSLSGLGEKLFF. The CDR3 DNA reads as TGTGCCAGCAGTTTATCCGGCCTGGGCGAAAAACTGTTTTTT. The full variable domain, in which reference TRBV27 and TRBJ1-4 provide the parts outside the CDR3, is EAQVTQNPRYLITVTGKKLTVTCSQNMNHEYMSWYRQDPGLGLRQIYYSMNVEVTDKGDVPEGYKVSRKEKRNFPLILESPSPNQTSLYFCASSLSGLGEKLFFGSGTQLSVL.

The J gene is TRBJ2-3, the V gene TRBV5-1; the D gene is possibly TRBD1 (6 bases). The germline V gene encodes CDR1 SGHRS and CDR2 YFSETQ. V was clipped by 3 bases and J by 0 bases, with 14 bases between them. CDR3 length equals 16 residues. CDR3: CASSWGQKFSTDTQYF. In nucleotides, the CDR3 is TGCGCCAGCAGCTGGGGACAAAAATTTAGCACAGATACGCAGTATTTT. Full variable domain (remainder filled in from reference TRBV5-1 and TRBJ2-3): KAGVTQTPRYLIKTRGQQVTLSCSPISGHRSVSWYQQTPGQGLQFLFEYFSETQRNKGNFPGRFSGRQFSNSRSEMNVSTLELGDSALYLCASSWGQKFSTDTQYFGPGTRLTVL.

This clonotype was counted many times. The chain couples TRBV4-1 to TRBJ2-1, with D uncertain. The CDR3 runs 11 residues. Between the trimmed V and J ends, which lost 0 bases and 16 bases, there was a span of 10 bases. Germline V gives CDR1 MGHRA, CDR2 YSYEKL. CDR3 residues: CASSQDHHLFF. CDR3 DNA: TGCGCCAGCAGCCAAGATCATCACCTCTTCTTC.

The chain links TRBV28 to TRBJ1-2; no clear D gene. This CDR3 has 14 amino acids. Trimming left V 5 bases short and J 4 bases short, with 14 bases between. Germline-derived CDR1 and CDR2 are MDHEN and SYDVKM. CDR3 sequence (DNA): TGTGCCAGCAGTCCCCCCCCGAGGGCCTATGGCTACACCTTC. Its translation: CASSPPPRAYGYTF.

This clonotype was seen a handful of times. The CDR3 bases are TGTGCCAGCAGCTTCTACCAAGGGGACAGGGGGAGCGGGGAGCTGTTTTTT. This gives the protein CASSFYQGDRGSGELFF. The V and J genes are TRBV7-8 and TRBJ2-2; TRBD1 matches at 11 bases. There are 17 residues in the CDR3. Losses at the gene ends were 3 bases for V and 7 bases for J; bases not matched to a gene: 10. Germline CDR1 is SGHVS and CDR2 is FQNEAQ. Using reference TRBV7-8 and TRBJ2-2 for the parts outside the CDR3, the full variable domain is GAGVSQSPRYKVAKRGQDVALRCDPISGHVSLFWYQQALGQGPEFLTYFQNEAQLDKSGLPSDRFFAERPEGSVSTLKIQRTQQEDSAVYLCASSFYQGDRGSGELFFGEGSRLTVL.